This entry concerns a single T cell receptor (beta chain). Its target is unknown. A J-beta primer mix and a sample-barcoded 5' primer were used in a second PCR of about 7 to 12 cycles. Each CDR3 protein gets one entry after TCRdb re-called the 5' RACE reads with MiXCR. The data contain about 1.4 million distinct CDR3 sequences, 55% to 75% of them singletons. This specimen belongs to a study of blood T cells in healthy people across ages. Study results and caveats: Diversity was higher, and naive CD4+ cells more numerous, in long-lived donors than in aged donors.

The germline V and J ends were trimmed by 5 bases and 1 base, with 14 bases remaining between them. This CDR3 region has 14 residues. Per the germline V gene, CDR1 is DFQATT and CDR2 is SNEGSKA (reference sequence). Material for sequencing was blood. The clonotype comes from a man between 18 and 35 years old in good health. The chain is built from TRBV20-1 and TRBJ1-1, with D possibly TRBD1 on 6 matching bases. The CDR3 loop reads CSAPKQGRNTEAFF. The DNA of the CDR3 is TGCAGTGCTCCAAAGCAGGGGAGGAACACTGAAGCTTTCTTT.